These 17 T cell receptor beta chains were all obtained from the same sample, sequenced in a study of shared clonotypes between healthy human individuals (TCRdb year 2020). The library was made by the immunoSEQ multiplex PCR assay. Entries here come from immuneACCESS through TCRdb and include only in-frame sequences with V and J called. Some clones fail to appear in such tables; in the studies checked, an unresolved V gene covers under half of the shortfall, and the cause of the remainder is unknown. A total of 550,000 to 600,000 clones appear in this sample, roughly 98% of them only once. The biggest ten clones account for 0.3% to 0.35% of the sample. CD8 naive samples were obtained by positive selection for CCR7 among CD45RO-negative cells, yielding a CD45RA+CCR7+ population from which TemRA cells were excluded. The specimen was naive CD8+ T cells sorted from blood. Explained via the paper, the cell subset or site label denotes: CD45RA+CCR7+. The origin of the receptors is a man aged 30 to 45 in good health.

The gene calls are TRBV5-1 and TRBJ2-3, with TRBD2 matching over 8 bases. Germline-derived CDR1 and CDR2 are SGHRS and YFSETQ. Trimming took 4 bases from V and 4 from J; bases not matched to a gene: 11. This CDR3 contains 16 residues. The CDR3 is CASSRRLAGGSDTQYF. The CDR3 coding sequence is TGCGCCAGCAGCCGCCGGTTGGCGGGAGGCTCAGATACGCAGTATTTT.

The CDR3 nucleotides read TGTGCCAGCAGCTTAGACGGACAGGGGACGGGGGCCAACGTCCTGACTTTC. Translating gives CASSLDGQGTGANVLTF. The V call is TRBV7-3, the J call TRBJ2-6, with 9 positions matching TRBD1. Germline CDR1 is SGHTA and CDR2 is FQGTGA. Trimming at V came to 2 bases and at J to 4 bases, leaving 6 bases not matched to a gene. This CDR3 region has 17 residues.

The CDR3: CASSMGTSGVHYEQYF. The CDR3 bases are TGTGCCAGCAGCATGGGGACTAGCGGGGTCCACTACGAGCAGTACTTC. The chain employs TRBV5-6 and TRBJ2-7, with 13 bases lining up with TRBD2. The J segment lost 3 bases and the V segment lost 4 bases, leaving 7 bases of the junction unmatched. Per germline, CDR1 SGHDT and CDR2 YYEEEE. The CDR3 loop spans 16 amino acids.

The chain couples TRBV4-1 to TRBJ2-2, with 8 bases lining up with TRBD1. Germline V gives CDR1 MGHRA, CDR2 YSYEKL. This CDR3 has 18 amino acids. Losses at the gene ends were 0 bases for V and 5 bases for J; bases not matched to a gene: 11. For the CDR3, the DNA is TGCGCCAGCAGCCAAGAGTTGGGTCAGGGGGCTCGTACCGGGGAGCTGTTTTTT. It encodes CASSQELGQGARTGELFF.

The genes are TRBV7-8 and TRBJ2-5, with D tentatively TRBD2 (5 bases). The V gene lost 4 bases and the J gene lost 2 bases, with 14 bases spanning the gap. Germline CDR1 SGHVS, CDR2 FQNEAQ. This CDR3 is built from 15 residues. The CDR3 DNA sequence: TGTGCCAGCAGCTCAAAAGGGAGTCGGCAAGAGACCCAGTACTTC. As protein: CASSSKGSRQETQYF. The full variable domain, with the rest looked up from reference TRBV7-8 and TRBJ2-5, is GAGVSQSPRYKVAKRGQDVALRCDPISGHVSLFWYQQALGQGPEFLTYFQNEAQLDKSGLPSDRFFAERPEGSVSTLKIQRTQQEDSAVYLCASSSKGSRQETQYFGPGTRLLVL.

CDR3 sequence: CASSWYRRNTGELFF. CDR3 sequence (DNA): TGTGCCAGCAGCTGGTACAGGAGGAACACCGGGGAGCTGTTTTTT. This chain connects TRBV5-8 to TRBJ2-2, with D tentatively TRBD1 (5 bases). The CDR3 totals 15 residues. Germline-derived CDR1 and CDR2 are SGHTS and YDEGEE. Trimming removed 3 bases at V and 1 base at J, with 10 bases between.

J is TRBJ2-7 and V is TRBV27, with D perhaps TRBD1 (8 bases). CDR1 is MNHEY and CDR2 is SMNVEV in the germline V gene (reference sequence). This CDR3 has 18 amino acids. With 5 bases removed from V and 2 bases from J, the gap between germline ends came to 25 bases. For the CDR3, the DNA is TGTGCCAGCAGTCCTCAGGGGGCTCCACTAGCGTCAGCCTACGAGCAGTACTTC. As protein: CASSPQGAPLASAYEQYF.

The V call is TRBV4-3, the J call TRBJ2-7; 11 bases line up with TRBD2. The CDR3 totals 15 residues. V shed 3 bases and J 2 bases; nucleotides not matched to a gene: 3. Germline CDR1 reads LGHNA; CDR2 reads YSLEER. CDR3 nucleotide sequence: TGCGCCAGCAGCCACGGGACTAGCGGAGCCTACGAGCAGTACTTC. This translates into CASSHGTSGAYEQYF.

V is TRBV7-9 and J is TRBJ2-7; maybe TRBD2 (5 bases). The CDR3 covers 14 residues. CDR1 is SEHNR and CDR2 is FQNEAQ in the germline V gene (reference sequence). Deletions cut 3 bases from V and 0 bases from J, with 9 bases between. The CDR3 reads CASSFEGRSYEQYF. CDR3 DNA: TGTGCCAGCAGCTTCGAGGGCCGCTCCTACGAGCAGTACTTC.

V is TRBV6-5 and J is TRBJ2-1; 8 nucleotides agree with TRBD2. Germline CDR1 reads MNHEY; CDR2 reads SVGAGI. The ends lost 5 bases at V and 10 bases at J; junction bases unmatched: 7. The CDR3 is 13 amino acids. The CDR3 DNA reads TGTGCCAGCAGTCATCCTAGCGGGTGGGAGCAGTTCTTC. This encodes CASSHPSGWEQFF.

A single count supports this clone. The chain combines TRBV7-9 with TRBJ1-2, with D unresolved. Trimming shortened V by 5 bases and J by 8 bases, and 18 bases separated the two germline ends. This CDR3 contains 14 residues. Looked up from germline, CDR1 is SEHNR and CDR2 is FQNEAQ (reference sequence). The CDR3 sequence is CASSPGAKLGGYTF. The DNA of the CDR3 is TGTGCCAGCAGCCCCGGCGCCAAACTGGGAGGCTACACCTTC.

The chain is built from TRBV29-1 and TRBJ2-1; D possibly matches TRBD1 or TRBD2 (5 bases each). Germline V CDR1 and CDR2: SQVTM, ANQGSEA. Trimming took off 7 bases at V and 4 bases at J, with 17 bases between the two ends. This CDR3 is 14 amino acids long. The CDR3 is CSGSRGAGYNEQFF. As DNA, the CDR3 is TGCAGCGGCTCCCGGGGCGCCGGGTACAATGAGCAGTTCTTC.

The chain combines TRBV4-1 with TRBJ2-1; the D call may be TRBD1 or TRBD2 (5 bases each). CDR3 length equals 16 residues. The ends were cut back, 5 bases at V and 15 bases at J, with 29 bases in the middle. The germline V gene has CDR1 MGHRA and CDR2 YSYEKL. The CDR3 region has the DNA TGCGCCAGCAGCAACAACCCCGGGACCTCAAGCCCCCGCCCGTTCTTC. Translated, it gives CASSNNPGTSSPRPFF.

The CDR3 spells CASSYFKSSSYNEQFF. The CDR3 coding sequence is TGTGCCAGCAGTTACTTTAAGAGCAGCTCCTACAATGAGCAGTTCTTC. The chain is built from TRBV6-5 and TRBJ2-1; no firm D call. CDR1 MNHEY and CDR2 SVGAGI come from the germline V gene. Trimming removed 1 base at V and 0 bases at J, with 10 bases between. The CDR3 is made up of 16 amino acids.

Written as DNA, the CDR3 is TGTGCCAGCAGCGGAGGGCTAGCGGGATCGACCTACGAGCAGTACTTC. Translated, it gives CASSGGLAGSTYEQYF. This rearrangement joins TRBV9 to TRBJ2-7; TRBD2 matches at 9 bases. The germline CDR1 and CDR2 sequences are SGDLS and YYNGEE. This CDR3 spans 16 amino acids. Trimming took 3 bases from V and 2 from J; bases not matched to a gene: 9.

The rearrangement links TRBV5-4 to TRBJ2-3; D gene ambiguous. This CDR3 has 12 residues. Germline CDR1 reads SGHNT; CDR2 reads YYREEE (reference sequence). The ends were cut back, 3 bases at V and 1 base at J, with 3 bases in the middle. The CDR3 region is CASSYGTDTQYF. In DNA form, the CDR3 reads TGTGCCAGCAGCTATGGCACAGATACGCAGTATTTT. Complete variable domain (other parts from reference TRBV5-4 and TRBJ2-3): ETGVTQSPTHLIKTRGQQVTLRCSSQSGHNTVSWYQQALGQGPQFIFQYYREEENGRGNFPPRFSGLQFPNYSSELNVNALELDDSALYLCASSYGTDTQYFGPGTRLTVL.

This chain uses TRBV7-9 with TRBJ2-2, with TRBD1 matching over 8 bases. The CDR3 has 15 residues. Germline CDR1 and CDR2: SEHNR and FQNEAQ (reference sequence). The ends lost 3 bases at V and 6 bases at J; junction bases unmatched: 6. The CDR3 spells CASSLLRGLAGELFF. CDR3 nucleotide sequence: TGTGCCAGCAGCTTGCTCAGGGGGCTGGCCGGGGAGCTGTTTTTT.